This T cell receptor beta chain was observed in a study of radiotherapy plus CTLA-4 blockade in lung cancer. Of note for this clone: Its specificity is not known.

Study-level results: Reports identified early blood T cell clone dynamics, with interferon-beta, as the best response predictor.

CDR3 length: 13 amino acids. V lost 4 bases, J lost 0 bases, and 9 bases lay in between. Per the germline V gene, CDR1 is SQVTM and CDR2 is ANQGSEA. The method was immunoSEQ multiplex PCR; TCRdb's version includes in-frame clones alone and lacks a portion of them. The sample has nearly 95,000 clones; 80% to 85% are singletons. The sequence derives from a human donor with non-small cell lung cancer that progressed on radiotherapy plus ipilimumab. The chain carries TRBV29-1 and TRBJ1-2; D ambiguous. Sequenced here: peripheral blood, sampled from a patient treated with radiotherapy plus ipilimumab. CDR3 sequence (DNA): TGCAGCGTTGCGGCCGGAGCTAACTATGGCTACACCTTC. This sequence encodes CSVAAGANYGYTF.